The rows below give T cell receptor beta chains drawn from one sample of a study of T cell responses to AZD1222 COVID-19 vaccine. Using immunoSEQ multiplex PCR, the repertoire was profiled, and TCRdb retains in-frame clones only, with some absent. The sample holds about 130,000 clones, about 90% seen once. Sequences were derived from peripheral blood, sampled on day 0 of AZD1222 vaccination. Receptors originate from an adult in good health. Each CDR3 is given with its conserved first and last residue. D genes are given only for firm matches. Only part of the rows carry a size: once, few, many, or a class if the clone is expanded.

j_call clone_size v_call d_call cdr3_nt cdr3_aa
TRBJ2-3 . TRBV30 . TGTGCCTGGAGTGTACAGGGGGGGAATACGCAGTATTTT CAWSVQGGNTQYF
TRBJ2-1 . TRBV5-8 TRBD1 TGTGCCAGCAGCTTGCGGACAGGGATGGGGAATGAGCAGTTCTTC CASSLRTGMGNEQFF
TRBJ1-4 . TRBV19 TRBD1 TGTGCCAGTAGAGAACTTCAGGGGGGTAATGAAAAACTGTTTTTT CASRELQGGNEKLFF
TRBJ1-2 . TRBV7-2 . TGTGCCAGCAGCTTGAGGGGCCATGGCTACACCTTC CASSLRGHGYTF
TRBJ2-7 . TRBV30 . TGTGCCTGGAGCCCTGGGGGGGGCCCCAGTGGGTTC CAWSPGGGPSGF
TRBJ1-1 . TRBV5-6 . TGTGCCAGCAGCCCGGGGGGCACTGAAGCTTTCTTT CASSPGGTEAFF
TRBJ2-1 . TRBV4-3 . TGCGCCAGCAGCCAAGATAGGGGGGGGGCGTACAATGAGCAGTTCTTC CASSQDRGGAYNEQFF
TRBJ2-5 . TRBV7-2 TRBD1 TGTGCCAGCAGCCCTAGGGACAGGGGATGGACCCAGTACTTC CASSPRDRGWTQYF
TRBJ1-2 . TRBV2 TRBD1 TGTGCCAGCAGGCCTGACAGGGGTGGCTACACCTTC CASRPDRGGYTF
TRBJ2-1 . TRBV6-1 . TGTGCCAGCAGTGAAAGCCTACCCTCCTACAATGAGCAGTTCTTC CASSESLPSYNEQFF
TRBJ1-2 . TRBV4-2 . TGTGCCAGCAGCCAAGACCAGAGCTTCTATGGCTACACCTTC CASSQDQSFYGYTF
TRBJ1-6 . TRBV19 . TGTGCCAGTAGTGGTGGAAGCTCCTATAATTCACCCCTCCACTTT CASSGGSSYNSPLHF
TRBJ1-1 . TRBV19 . TGTGCCAGCAAACCCTACATGCGCCGCTCCGGCACTGAAGCTTTCTTT CASKPYMRRSGTEAFF
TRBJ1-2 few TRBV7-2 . TGTGCCAGCAGCCCAGCGGTGCAGGCCCCCTATGGCTACACCTTC CASSPAVQAPYGYTF
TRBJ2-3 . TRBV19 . TGTGCCAGTAAAAGGGGGGACTTTCTTACCACAGATACGCAGTATTTT CASKRGDFLTTDTQYF
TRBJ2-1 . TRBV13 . TGTGCCAGCAGCCTTGCGACCCGACGGTACAATGAGCAGTTCTTC CASSLATRRYNEQFF
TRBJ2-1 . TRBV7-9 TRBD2 TGTGCCAGCAGCCCCCGACTAGCGGGGGAGTATGAGCAGTTCTTC CASSPRLAGEYEQFF
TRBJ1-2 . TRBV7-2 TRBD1 TGTGCCAGCAGCTCGGACAGGGTAACAGGCTATGGCTACACCTTC CASSSDRVTGYGYTF
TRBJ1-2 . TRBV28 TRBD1 TGTGCCAGCAGTCAGGGACAGGGCTATGGCTACACCTTC CASSQGQGYGYTF
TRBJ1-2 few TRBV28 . TGTGCCAGCAGCGCAAGCTATGGCTACACCTTC CASSASYGYTF
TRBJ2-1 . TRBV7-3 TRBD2 TGTGCCAGCAGCTACGGGGGGGCCCACTACAATGAGCAGTTCTTC CASSYGGAHYNEQFF
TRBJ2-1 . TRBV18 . TGTGCCAGCTCACCAAATATTGGCTCCTACAATGAGCAGTTCTTC CASSPNIGSYNEQFF
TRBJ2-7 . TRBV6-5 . TGTGCCAGCAGTTACAAGCAGCTCGAGCAGTACTTC CASSYKQLEQYF
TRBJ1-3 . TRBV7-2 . TGTGCCAGCAGCTTTGAAGGACAGGGAAACACCATATATTTT CASSFEGQGNTIYF
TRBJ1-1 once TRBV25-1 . TGTGCCAGCAGTGATTACAACACTGAAGCTTTCTTT CASSDYNTEAFF
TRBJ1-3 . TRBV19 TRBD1 TGTGCCAGTAGTCCATTGGACAGGGACGCTGGAAACACCATATATTTT CASSPLDRDAGNTIYF
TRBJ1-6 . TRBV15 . TGTGCCACCAGCAGAGGTCCGGGTGAGCCGGAGAATTCACCCCTCCACTTT CATSRGPGEPENSPLHF
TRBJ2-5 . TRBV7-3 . TGTGCCAGCAGCTTCGGCCTGGCGGAGACCCAGTACTTC CASSFGLAETQYF
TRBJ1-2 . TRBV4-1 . TGCGCCAGCAGCCGCCTTTATATAGCGACGGGCATTAACTATGGCTACACCTTC CASSRLYIATGINYGYTF
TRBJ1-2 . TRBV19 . TGTGCCAGTAGTATGAGGGGCTCCCTTTCCTCTTATGGCTACACCTTC CASSMRGSLSSYGYTF
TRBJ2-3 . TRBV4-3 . TGCGCCAGCAGCCAAGAATTAGTGTCCACAGATACGCAGTATTTT CASSQELVSTDTQYF
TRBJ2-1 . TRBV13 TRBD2 TGTGCCAGCAGCTGGACTGGACTAGCGGGGGGGCAGGCCTACAATGAGCAGTTCTTC CASSWTGLAGGQAYNEQFF
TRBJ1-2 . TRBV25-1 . TGTGCCAGCAGTGAATCATACAACAGGGTCGCCTATGGCTACACCTTC CASSESYNRVAYGYTF
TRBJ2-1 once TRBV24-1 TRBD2 TGTGCCACCAGTGAAGCGGGGGCGTGGAATGAGCAGTTCTTC CATSEAGAWNEQFF
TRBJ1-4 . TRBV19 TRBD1 TGTGCCAGTCGGGACCTCACAGGGGACGGGACAACTAATGAAAAACTGTTTTTT CASRDLTGDGTTNEKLFF
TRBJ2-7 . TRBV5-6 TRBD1 TGTGCCAGCAGACTTCGACAGGGCTCGTACGAGCAGTACTTC CASRLRQGSYEQYF
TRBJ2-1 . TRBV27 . TGTGCCAGCAGTTCCCCCATTAAACGGGGCAATGAGCAGTTCTTC CASSSPIKRGNEQFF
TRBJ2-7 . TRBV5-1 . TGCGCCAGCAGCCCCGAGGTTGGGCACGAGCAGTACTTC CASSPEVGHEQYF
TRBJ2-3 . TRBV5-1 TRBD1 TGCGCCAGCAGTTTACAGGGGAGCACAGATACGCAGTATTTT CASSLQGSTDTQYF
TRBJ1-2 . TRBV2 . TGTGCCAGCAGTGCACAGCCCCGGAGCGGCTACACCTTC CASSAQPRSGYTF
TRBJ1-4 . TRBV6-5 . TGTGCCAGCTCCGTCGGCAGATCCCTCTCTAAACTGTTTTTT CASSVGRSLSKLFF
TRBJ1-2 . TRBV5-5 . TGTGCCAGCAGTCGTGACACTCTCTCCGGCGCCTATGGCTACACCTTC CASSRDTLSGAYGYTF
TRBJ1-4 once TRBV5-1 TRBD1 TGCGCCAGCAGCGTCACCGGGACAGGGCGTGAAAAACTGTTTTTT CASSVTGTGREKLFF